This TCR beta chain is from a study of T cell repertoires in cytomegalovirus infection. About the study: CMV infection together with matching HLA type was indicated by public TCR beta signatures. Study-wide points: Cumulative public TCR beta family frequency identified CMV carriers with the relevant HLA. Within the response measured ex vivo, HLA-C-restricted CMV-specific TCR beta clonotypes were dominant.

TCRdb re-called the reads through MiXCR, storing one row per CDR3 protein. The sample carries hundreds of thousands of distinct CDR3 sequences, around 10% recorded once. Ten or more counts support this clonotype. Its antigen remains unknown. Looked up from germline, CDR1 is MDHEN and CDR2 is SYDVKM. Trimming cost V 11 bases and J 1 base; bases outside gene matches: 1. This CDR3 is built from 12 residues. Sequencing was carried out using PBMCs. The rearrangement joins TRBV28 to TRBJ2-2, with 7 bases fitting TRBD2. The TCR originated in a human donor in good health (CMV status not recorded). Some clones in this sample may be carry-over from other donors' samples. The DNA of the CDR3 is TGTGCCGAGCGGGGGAACACCGGGGAGCTGTTTTTT. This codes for CAERGNTGELFF.